This TCR beta chain came from a study of T-cell reconstitution after alpha-beta-depleted transplantation in children. CDR1 is DFQATT, CDR2 SNEGSKA, per germline (reference sequence). The CDR3 is made up of 12 amino acids. V lost 1 base and J lost 3, with 7 bases in between. For TCRbeta, the library was prepared with unique molecular identifiers. TCRdb redid the calling of the PCR reads with MiXCR, one entry per CDR3 protein. Among nearly 400,000 distinct CDR3 sequences listed, about 20% were seen once. This clonotype was recorded many times. The sequencing used PBMCs from the stem cell graft donor, collected from the stem cell graft. This rearrangement joins TRBV20-1 to TRBJ2-7, with a possible D match to TRBD2 (5 bases). This clonotype was sampled from a human donor who donated a stem cell graft to a child with acute myeloid leukemia. This CDR3 is CSARGRDYEQYF. CDR3 sequence (DNA): TGCAGTGCTAGAGGACGGGACTACGAGCAGTACTTC.